This TCR beta chain emerged from a study of PD-L1 blockade in urothelial cancer (dated by TCRdb to the late 2010s). With respect to the entire study: All patients started therapy in about 2014 and received atezolizumab 1,200 mg intravenously every 3 weeks. About nine tenths of the roughly 30 patients were males with bladder-origin urothelial cancer, and about 65% of the 29 reported a prior smoking history. Patients had an ECOG performance status of 0 or 1 and had received between 0 and 3 prior chemotherapy regimens. Blood samples were analyzed 3 weeks after the start of treatment (second dose) and 6 weeks after the start of treatment. Blood samples gave median yields of approximately 130,000 T cells and 82,636 unique TCRs, along with a median clonality of about 0.084. The study was an exploratory multi-omic analysis of somatic, immune and clinical correlates of response to PD-L1 blockade with atezolizumab in urothelial cancer. TCR sequencing covered pretreatment tumor samples and matched, serially collected peripheral blood taken before and after atezolizumab treatment. Durable clinical benefit meant progression-free survival longer than 6 months, and TCR features were also tested against progression-free and overall survival. In the same patients, pretreatment tumors underwent whole exome sequencing and RNA sequencing in addition to TCR sequencing. Durable clinical benefit was achieved by nine patients but not by the remaining 20. Under 30 patients had pretreatment blood TCR-seq, around 24 had at least one posttreatment blood collection, and around 24 had tumor TCR-seq. The full study reports these points: Improved progression-free and overall survival was found to be associated with pretreatment peripheral blood TCR clonality below the median. Patients with durable benefit showed greater expansion of tumor-associated TCR clones in peripheral blood 3 weeks after starting treatment (n of about 21, p = 0.022). Because of the small sample size (n ≈ 27) and the many exploratory analyses performed, the results are intended to be regarded as hypothesis-generating.

Each PCR received spiked-in synthetic TCR analog templates so that absolute template abundance could be estimated from read counts. TCRbeta CDR3 regions were amplified from genomic DNA with bias-controlled V and J gene primers using the immunoSEQ assay. Rearranged TCRbeta segments were sequenced at approximately 20X coverage. In the authors' own workflow: Clustering was used to correct sequencing errors, and CDR3s were annotated against IMGT so that V, D and J genes could be assigned. Out-of-frame and stop-codon sequences were excluded, and only productive TCRbeta rearrangements were used in downstream analyses. Clonality was calculated as one minus the Shannon entropy normalized by the log of the number of unique productive sequences. Fisher's exact test with Benjamini-Hochberg correction, at a threshold of adjusted p below 0.01, was used to find clones that differed between time points or between blood and tumor. Sourced from immuneACCESS, this table was stored by TCRdb with only in-frame sequences that have V and J called. A share of the clones is absent; for the studies checked, an unresolved V gene accounts for under half, and the remainder has no known explanation. That table is the source of V, J and clone size, and D and trimming were worked out from the DNA. Counted in this sample were about 48,000 clones; more than 80% of them appeared once. The biggest ten clones account for approximately 10% of the sample.

The sample's time point label, in plain terms: peripheral blood 6 weeks after treatment start. The cohort included about 27 patients with locally advanced or metastatic urothelial carcinoma who were treated at Memorial Sloan Kettering on a trial protocol. Peripheral blood mononuclear cells were collected from each patient pretreatment and during treatment, giving between 1 and 8 total time points per patient. The Qiagen DNeasy Blood extraction kit was used to purify genomic DNA from total PBMCs and from tumor samples. PBMCs were collected pretreatment and during treatment and were isolated and stored as previously described. The germline V gene yields LGHNA for CDR1 and YNFKEQ for CDR2. From its cysteine to its phenylalanine, the CDR3 spans 15 amino acids. The CDR3 DNA has 45 bases and is translated from base 1. The junction carries 15 bases between V and J, which are trimmed by 4 bases and 3 bases respectively.

As concerns this clone: Its antigen is unknown. No base qualities exist here, and no much larger clone lies one base off it.

The receptor chain draws on TRBV4-2 and TRBJ1-1; TRBD1 is possibly the D segment (5 matching bases). The sample in question was PBMCs, obtained around atezolizumab (anti-PD-L1) treatment. The sequence was obtained from a man between 65 and 85 years old with urothelial cancer. The sequenced DNA is TGTGCCAGCAGCCTAAATAGGGGTGGGCACACTGAAGCTTTCTTT. Translated, it gives CASSLNRGGHTEAFF.